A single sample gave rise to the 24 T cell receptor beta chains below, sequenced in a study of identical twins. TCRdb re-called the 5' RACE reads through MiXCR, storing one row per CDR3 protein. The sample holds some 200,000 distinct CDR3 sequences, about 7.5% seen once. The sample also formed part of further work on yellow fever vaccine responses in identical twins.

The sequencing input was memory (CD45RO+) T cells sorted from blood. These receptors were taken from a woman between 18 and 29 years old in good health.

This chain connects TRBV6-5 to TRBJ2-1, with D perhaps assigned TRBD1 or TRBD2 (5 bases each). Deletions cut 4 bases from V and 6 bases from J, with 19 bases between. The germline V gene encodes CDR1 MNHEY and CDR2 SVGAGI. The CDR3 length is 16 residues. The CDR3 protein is CASSLIWGIGTNEQFF. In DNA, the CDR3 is TGTGCCAGCAGTTTGATTTGGGGGATTGGGACCAATGAGCAGTTCTTC.

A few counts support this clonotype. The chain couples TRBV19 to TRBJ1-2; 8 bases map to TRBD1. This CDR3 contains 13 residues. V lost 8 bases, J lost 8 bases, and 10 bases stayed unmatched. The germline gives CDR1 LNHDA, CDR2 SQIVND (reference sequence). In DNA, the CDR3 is TGTGCCAGTGCTCCGGGACAGGAGGGAGGCTACACCTTC. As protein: CASAPGQEGGYTF. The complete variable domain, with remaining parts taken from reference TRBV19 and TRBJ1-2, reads DGGITQSPKYLFRKEGQNVTLSCEQNLNHDAMYWYRQDPGQGLRLIYYSQIVNDFQKGDIAEGYSVSREKKESFPLTVTSAQKNPTAFYLCASAPGQEGGYTFGSGTRLTVV.

DNA of the CDR3: TGTGCCAGCTCCTGGGACTGGCGGGGGAATGAGCAGTTCTTC. Protein product: CASSWDWRGNEQFF. The rearrangement joins TRBV6-1 to TRBJ2-1; 7 nucleotides agree with TRBD2. This CDR3 has 14 amino acids. Germline CDR1 reads MNHNS; CDR2 reads SASEGT. V lost 8 bases and J lost 7; bases outside the gene matches: 11.

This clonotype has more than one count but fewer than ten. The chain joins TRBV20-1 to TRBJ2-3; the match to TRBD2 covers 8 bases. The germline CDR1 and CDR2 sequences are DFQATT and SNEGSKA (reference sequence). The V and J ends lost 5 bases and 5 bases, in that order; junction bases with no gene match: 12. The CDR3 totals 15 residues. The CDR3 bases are TGCAGTGCTGACCCCACTAGCGGAGGGGGAGATACGCAGTATTTT. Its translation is CSADPTSGGGDTQYF.

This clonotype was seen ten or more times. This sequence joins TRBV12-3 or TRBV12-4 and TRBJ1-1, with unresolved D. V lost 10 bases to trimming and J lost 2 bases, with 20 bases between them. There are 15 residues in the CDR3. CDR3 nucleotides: TGTGCCACCACGATGCGGGTCGGCCCTAACACTGAAGCTTTCTTT. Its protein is CATTMRVGPNTEAFF.

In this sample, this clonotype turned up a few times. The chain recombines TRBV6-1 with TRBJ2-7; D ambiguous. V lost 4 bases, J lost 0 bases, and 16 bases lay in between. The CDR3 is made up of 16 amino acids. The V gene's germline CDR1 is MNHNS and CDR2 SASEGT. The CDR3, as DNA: TGTGCCAGCAGTGTTATCCCCGACCATAGCTCCTACGAGCAGTACTTC. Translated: CASSVIPDHSSYEQYF.

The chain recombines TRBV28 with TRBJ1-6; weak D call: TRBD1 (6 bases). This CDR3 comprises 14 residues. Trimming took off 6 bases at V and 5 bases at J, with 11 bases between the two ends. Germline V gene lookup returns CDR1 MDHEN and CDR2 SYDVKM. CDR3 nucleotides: TGTGCCAGCAGGGGACACCTAGATAATTCACCCCTCCACTTT. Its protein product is CASRGHLDNSPLHF.

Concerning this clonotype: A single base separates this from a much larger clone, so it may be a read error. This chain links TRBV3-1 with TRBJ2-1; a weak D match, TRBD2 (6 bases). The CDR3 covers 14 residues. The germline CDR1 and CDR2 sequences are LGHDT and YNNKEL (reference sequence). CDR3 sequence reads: CAISFRESYNEQFF. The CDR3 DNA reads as TGTGCCATCAGCTTCCGGGAGTCCTACAATGAGCAGTTCTTC.

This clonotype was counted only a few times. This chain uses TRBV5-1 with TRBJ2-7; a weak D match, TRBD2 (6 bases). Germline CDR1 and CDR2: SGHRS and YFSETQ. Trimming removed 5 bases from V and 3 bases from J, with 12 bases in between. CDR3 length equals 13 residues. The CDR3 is CASRRSGVYEQYF. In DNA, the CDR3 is TGCGCCAGCAGACGTAGCGGAGTCTACGAGCAGTACTTC.

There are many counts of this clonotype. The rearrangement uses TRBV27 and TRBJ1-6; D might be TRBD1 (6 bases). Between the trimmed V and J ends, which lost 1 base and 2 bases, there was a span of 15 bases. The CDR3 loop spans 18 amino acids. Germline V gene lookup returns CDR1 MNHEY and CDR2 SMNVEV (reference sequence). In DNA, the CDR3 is TGTGCCAGCAGTTTATATCGGGGGGCGCAGCCCTATAATTCACCCCTCCACTTT. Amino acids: CASSLYRGAQPYNSPLHF.

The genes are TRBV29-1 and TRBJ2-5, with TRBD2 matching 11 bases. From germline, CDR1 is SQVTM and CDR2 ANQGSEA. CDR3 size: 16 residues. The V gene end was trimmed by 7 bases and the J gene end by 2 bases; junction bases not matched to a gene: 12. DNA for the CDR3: TGCAGCGCCCCGCGGGCTAGCGGGGGGTTACAAGAGACCCAGTACTTC. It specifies CSAPRASGGLQETQYF.

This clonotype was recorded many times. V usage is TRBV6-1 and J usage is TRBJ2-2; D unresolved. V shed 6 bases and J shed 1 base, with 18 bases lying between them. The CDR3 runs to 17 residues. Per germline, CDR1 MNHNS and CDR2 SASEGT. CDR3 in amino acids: CASSSYALGVNTGELFF. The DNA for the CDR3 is TGTGCCAGCAGCTCCTACGCTTTAGGAGTGAACACCGGGGAGCTGTTTTTT.

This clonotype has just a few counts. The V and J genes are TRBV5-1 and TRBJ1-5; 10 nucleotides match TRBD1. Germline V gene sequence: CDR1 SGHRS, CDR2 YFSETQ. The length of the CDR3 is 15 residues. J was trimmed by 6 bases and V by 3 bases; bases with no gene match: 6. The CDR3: CASSSGTGAGQPQHF. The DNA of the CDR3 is TGCGCCAGCAGCTCTGGGACAGGGGCTGGTCAGCCCCAGCATTTT.

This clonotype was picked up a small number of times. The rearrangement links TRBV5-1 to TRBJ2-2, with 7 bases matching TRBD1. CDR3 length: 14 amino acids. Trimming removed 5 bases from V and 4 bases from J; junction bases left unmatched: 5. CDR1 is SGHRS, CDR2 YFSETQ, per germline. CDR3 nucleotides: TGCGCCAGCAGTTCAGAGGGGGCCACCGGGGAGCTGTTTTTT. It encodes CASSSEGATGELFF.

CDR3 sequence (DNA): TGTGCCAGCAGCCCAGGAGGAAGTGGGTTCAGCTCCTACGAGCAGTACTTC. This gives the protein CASSPGGSGFSSYEQYF. The chain combines TRBV12-3 or TRBV12-4 with TRBJ2-7; a possible D gene is TRBD2 (5 bases). V lost 6 bases to trimming and J lost 0 bases, with 21 bases between them. There are 17 residues in the CDR3.

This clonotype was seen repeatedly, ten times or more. Here the CDR3 DNA reads TGTGCCATCTCTCGAGAAGGTACAGATACGCAGTATTTT. Protein sequence: CAISREGTDTQYF. The chain has TRBV10-3 and TRBJ2-3; D unclear. Germline CDR1 reads ENHRY; CDR2 reads SYGVKD. The CDR3 extends over 13 amino acids. Between the trimmed V and J ends, which lost 8 bases and 3 bases, there was a span of 12 bases.

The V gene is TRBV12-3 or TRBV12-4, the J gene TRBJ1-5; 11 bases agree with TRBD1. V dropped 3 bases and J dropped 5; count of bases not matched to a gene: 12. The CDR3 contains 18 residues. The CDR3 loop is CASSFLHGQGAIDQPQHF. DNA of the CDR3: TGTGCCAGCAGTTTTCTTCACGGACAGGGGGCCATTGATCAGCCCCAGCATTTT.

CDR3 nucleotide sequence: TGTGCCAGCAGCCAAGCGGCGAGCGAGCAGTACTTC. Translation gives CASSQAASEQYF. The genes are TRBV14 and TRBJ2-7; no reliable D call. CDR3 length: 12 amino acids. V was clipped by 1 base and J by 6 bases, with 7 bases between them. Germline V lookup: CDR1 SGHDN, CDR2 FVKESK.

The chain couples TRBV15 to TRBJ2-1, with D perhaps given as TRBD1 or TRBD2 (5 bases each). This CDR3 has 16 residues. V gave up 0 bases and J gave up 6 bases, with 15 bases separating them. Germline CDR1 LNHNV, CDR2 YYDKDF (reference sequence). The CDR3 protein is CATSRDGAGTSNEQFF. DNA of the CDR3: TGTGCCACCAGCAGAGATGGGGCAGGGACCAGCAATGAGCAGTTCTTC.

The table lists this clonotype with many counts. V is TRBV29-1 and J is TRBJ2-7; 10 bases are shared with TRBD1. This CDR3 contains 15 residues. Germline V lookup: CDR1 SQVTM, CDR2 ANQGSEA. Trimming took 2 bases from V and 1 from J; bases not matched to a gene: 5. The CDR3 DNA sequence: TGCAGCGTTGAAAGGGGGACAGGGGCTTCCTACGAGCAGTACTTC. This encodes CSVERGTGASYEQYF.

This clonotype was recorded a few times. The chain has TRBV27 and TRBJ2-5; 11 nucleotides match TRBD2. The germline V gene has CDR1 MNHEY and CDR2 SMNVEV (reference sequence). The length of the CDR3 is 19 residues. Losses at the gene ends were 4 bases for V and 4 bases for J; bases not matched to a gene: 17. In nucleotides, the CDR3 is TGTGCCAGCAGTTCAGGGACCCTACTAGCGGGGGCAACGGGAGAGACCCAGTACTTC. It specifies CASSSGTLLAGATGETQYF.

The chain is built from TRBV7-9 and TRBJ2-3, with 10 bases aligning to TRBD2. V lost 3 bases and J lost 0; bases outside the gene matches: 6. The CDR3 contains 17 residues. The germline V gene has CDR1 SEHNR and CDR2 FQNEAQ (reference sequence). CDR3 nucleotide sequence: TGTGCCAGCAGCTTTTCAGGACTAGCGGTTAGCACAGATACGCAGTATTTT. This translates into CASSFSGLAVSTDTQYF.

The CDR3 coding sequence is TGTGCCAGCAGCCGACCGTCGGGAGATAATTCACCCCTCCACTTT. It encodes CASSRPSGDNSPLHF. The J gene is TRBJ1-6, the V gene TRBV3-1; D not resolved. The germline V gene encodes CDR1 LGHDT and CDR2 YNNKEL (reference sequence). This CDR3 has 15 amino acids. V lost 4 bases and J lost 5, with 12 bases in between.

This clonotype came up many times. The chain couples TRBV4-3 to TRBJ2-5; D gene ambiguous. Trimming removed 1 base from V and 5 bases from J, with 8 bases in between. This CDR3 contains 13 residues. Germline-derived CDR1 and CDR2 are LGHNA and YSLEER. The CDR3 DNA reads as TGCGCCAGCAGCCAAGGGATTAGGGAGACCCAGTACTTC. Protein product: CASSQGIRETQYF.